The rows below give T cell receptor beta chains drawn from one sample of a study of cytotoxic CD8 clonotypes in ibrutinib-treated CLL. Generated by immunoSEQ multiplex PCR, the TCRdb table keeps only in-frame clones and is missing some. This table holds fewer than 80,000 clones, 57% found once. The material was PBMCs, obtained after 12 months of ibrutinib treatment. All receptors derive from a human donor with chronic lymphocytic leukemia. Both conserved end residues are part of each CDR3. The D gene is left open where the match is weak. The listing skips clone size in some rows; elsewhere it reads once, few, many or a size class.

size,J,V,D,DNA,CDR3
many,TRBJ2-1,TRBV28,.,TGTGCCAGCAGTCCCTGGACGTTCCAGGGGAAGCAGTTCTTC,CASSPWTFQGKQFF
.,TRBJ1-4,TRBV11-1,.,TGTGCCAGCAGCTTAACGGGAGCAACTAATGAAAAACTGTTTTTT,CASSLTGATNEKLFF
few,TRBJ1-1,TRBV5-1,.,TGCGCCAGCAGCCCGGCTGGGCGGAACACTGAAGCTTTCTTT,CASSPAGRNTEAFF
.,TRBJ2-1,TRBV2,.,TGTGCCAGCAGTGACGGACGGTCCTTAGAGCAGTTCTTC,CASSDGRSLEQFF
.,TRBJ2-5,TRBV11-2,.,TGTGCCAGCAGCTTATCAGCCGCCCTAGCACGAGAGACCCAGTACTTC,CASSLSAALARETQYF
few,TRBJ2-7,TRBV19,TRBD2,TGTGCCAGATCCTCCGCGGGACTAGCGGGAGGAGGGCTTACCGAGCAGTACTTC,CARSSAGLAGGGLTEQYF
many,TRBJ1-2,TRBV18,TRBD1,TGTGCCAGCTCACCTTTTCAAGGACAGGATGGCTACACCTTC,CASSPFQGQDGYTF
once,TRBJ2-1,TRBV7-9,.,TGTGCCAGCAGCCAGAATTGGGGGGCCTACAATGAGCAGTTCTTC,CASSQNWGAYNEQFF
.,TRBJ1-5,TRBV19,TRBD1,TGTGCCAGTAGTCCGGACAGGGGGAGACAGCCCCAGCATTTT,CASSPDRGRQPQHF
.,TRBJ2-6,TRBV13,TRBD1,TGTGCCAGCAGCTGGGGACAGGGGGCGCCTGGGGCCAACGTCCTGACTTTC,CASSWGQGAPGANVLTF
.,TRBJ2-2,TRBV19,TRBD2,TGTGCCAGTAGTATAGTAGGTAGCGGGGCGGGCGGGGAGCTGTTTTTT,CASSIVGSGAGGELFF
.,TRBJ1-1,TRBV28,.,TGTGCCAGCAAACAGCGGAACAGGGTCTCTGAAGCTTTCTTT,CASKQRNRVSEAFF
.,TRBJ2-1,TRBV28,TRBD2,TGTGCCAGCAGTTTAAGAGGACTAGCCGATGAGCAGTTCTTC,CASSLRGLADEQFF
.,TRBJ2-5,TRBV29-1,.,TGCAGCGTTGTTCGTGGGGTAGGAGAGACCCAGTACTTC,CSVVRGVGETQYF
few,TRBJ2-7,TRBV7-8,.,TGTGCCAGCAGCCCATGGGACGGGGCCTACGAGCAGTACTTC,CASSPWDGAYEQYF
few,TRBJ2-3,TRBV6-1,.,TGTGCCAGCAGTGGGGACACATATTCTAGCACAGATACGCAGTATTTT,CASSGDTYSSTDTQYF
.,TRBJ2-1,TRBV7-6,TRBD1,TGTGCCAGCAGCTTAGGGCCGGGACAGTCCTACAATGAGCAGTTCTTC,CASSLGPGQSYNEQFF
.,TRBJ2-3,TRBV19,TRBD2,TGTGCCAGTAGCGGGGGGGCATGGACAGATACGCAGTATTTT,CASSGGAWTDTQYF
.,TRBJ2-3,TRBV7-8,TRBD2,TGTGCCAGCAGCGCTCGACTAGCGGTCGCAGATACGCAGTATTTT,CASSARLAVADTQYF
many,TRBJ2-4,TRBV6-6,TRBD2,TGTGCCAGCAGCAGTAGCGGGCCAGCCAAAAACATTCAGTACTTC,CASSSSGPAKNIQYF
many,TRBJ1-1,TRBV28,TRBD1,TGTGCCAGCAGTCCCCGGACAGGGTCTTTGACTGAAGCTTTCTTT,CASSPRTGSLTEAFF
.,TRBJ2-5,TRBV5-6,.,TGTGCCAGCAGCCCCCGGCGCTTTAGTTGGAGGTGCGACTTC,CASSPRRFSWRCDF